These 29 T cell receptor beta chains were sequenced from one sample in a study of cytomegalovirus exposure and HLA in healthy donors. Primers: 60 Vbeta forward and 13 Jbeta reverse. Produced via immunoSEQ multiplex PCR; TCRdb's table is partial and in-frame only. The sample data list about 160,000 clones. The sequenced sample consisted of PBMCs. These receptors came from a woman aged 55-70 years in good health and CMV-seronegative.

The chain is built from TRBV5-4 and TRBJ2-6; 13 bases line up with TRBD2. The CDR3 length is 20 residues. V dropped 4 bases and J dropped 0; count of bases not matched to a gene: 10. In germline, CDR1 is SGHNT, CDR2 YYREEE (reference sequence). The chain's CDR3 is CASSLGLAGARSSGANVLTF. CDR3 nucleotides: TGTGCCAGCAGCCTCGGACTAGCGGGGGCCCGAAGCTCTGGGGCCAACGTCCTGACTTTC.

The V call is TRBV2, the J call TRBJ2-7; a weak D match, TRBD1 (6 bases). Trimming pared 8 bases from V and 4 bases from J, leaving 15 bases between. The CDR3 totals 13 residues. Germline CDR1 is SNHLY and CDR2 is FYNNEI. CDR3 protein: CASVWQQGYEQYF. The CDR3 DNA reads as TGTGCCAGCGTGTGGCAACAGGGATACGAGCAGTACTTC.

This chain connects TRBV15 to TRBJ2-4; 7 bases agree with TRBD2. This CDR3 has 21 amino acids. Trimming took 0 bases from V and 1 from J; bases not matched to a gene: 18. In germline, CDR1 is LNHNV, CDR2 YYDKDF (reference sequence). The CDR3 coding sequence is TGTGCCACCAGCAGAGACCCTTGGGTCCCTGGGAGGGCCAGGGCCAAAAACATTCAGTACTTC. It specifies CATSRDPWVPGRARAKNIQYF.

The chain carries TRBV7-3 and TRBJ1-1, with D uncertain. This CDR3 is built from 13 residues. Trimming took 5 bases from V and 0 from J, leaving 7 bases between them. Germline CDR1 and CDR2: SGHTA and FQGTGA. The chain's CDR3 is CASSLTVNTEAFF. The CDR3 DNA reads TGTGCCAGCAGCCTCACAGTGAACACTGAAGCTTTCTTT.

This chain links TRBV28 with TRBJ1-5, with a possible D match to TRBD1 (5 bases). Germline loops: CDR1 MDHEN, CDR2 SYDVKM. The CDR3 totals 17 residues. V lost 1 base, J lost 1 base, and 14 bases lay in between. The DNA for the CDR3 is TGTGCCAGCAGTTTATTCGGGGGGAGGAGCAGCAATCAGCCCCAGCATTTT. This sequence encodes CASSLFGGRSSNQPQHF.

The chain uses TRBV4-1 and TRBJ2-3, with 8 positions matching TRBD2. CDR3 length equals 15 residues. J lost 4 bases, V lost 4 bases, and 7 bases had no gene match. Germline CDR1 reads MGHRA; CDR2 reads YSYEKL. The CDR3 loop is CASSLGLADSDTQYF. For the CDR3, the DNA is TGCGCCAGCAGCCTCGGACTAGCAGATTCAGATACGCAGTATTTT.

The chain joins TRBV15 to TRBJ2-7, with 7 positions matching TRBD2. Germline trimming cut 1 base from V and 3 bases from J; bases unmatched to any gene: 0. Germline CDR1 LNHNV, CDR2 YYDKDF (reference sequence). The CDR3 runs to 13 residues. The CDR3 loop is CATSRVAGYEQYF. Here the CDR3 DNA reads TGTGCCACCAGCAGAGTAGCGGGCTACGAGCAGTACTTC. Together with reference TRBV15 and TRBJ2-7, the CDR3 gives the full variable domain: DAMVIQNPRYQVTQFGKPVTLSCSQTLNHNVMYWYQQKSSQAPKLLFHYYDKDFNNEADTPDNFQSRRPNTSFCFLDIRSPGLGDTAMYLCATSRVAGYEQYFGPGTRLTVT.

The CDR3 here is CASSIELNTEAFF. The DNA for the CDR3 is TGTGCCAGTAGTATAGAGCTAAACACTGAAGCTTTCTTT. This rearrangement joins TRBV19 to TRBJ1-1; no firm D call. Germline loops: CDR1 LNHDA, CDR2 SQIVND (reference sequence). The CDR3 spans 13 residues. Trimming removed 0 bases from V and 2 bases from J, with 4 bases in between.

The rearrangement links TRBV11-2 to TRBJ1-1; no clear D. The CDR3 runs to 16 residues. V was pared by 2 bases and J by 0 bases, with 13 bases between. The germline gives CDR1 SGHAT, CDR2 FQNNGV. The CDR3 nucleotides read TGTGCCAGCAGCTTATTGGTGGGTCTAGTGAACACTGAAGCTTTCTTT. Amino acids: CASSLLVGLVNTEAFF. The whole variable domain, remainder taken from reference TRBV11-2 and TRBJ1-1, is EAGVAQSPRYKIIEKRQSVAFWCNPISGHATLYWYQQILGQGPKLLIQFQNNGVVDDSQLPKDRFSAERLKGVDSTLKIQPAKLEDSAVYLCASSLLVGLVNTEAFFGQGTRLTVV.

The V call is TRBV5-6, the J call TRBJ2-1; weak D call: TRBD2 (6 bases). Deletions cut 4 bases from V and 4 bases from J, with 12 bases between. This CDR3 is 14 amino acids long. Germline CDR1 reads SGHDT; CDR2 reads YYEEEE. The CDR3 spells CASSTRGLYNEQFF. CDR3 DNA: TGTGCCAGCAGCACACGGGGACTTTACAATGAGCAGTTCTTC.

The V call is TRBV7-9, the J call TRBJ2-7; TRBD1 agrees at 8 bases. CDR3 length: 13 residues. J was trimmed by 2 bases and V by 5 bases; bases with no gene match: 2. The germline V gene has CDR1 SEHNR and CDR2 FQNEAQ (reference sequence). This CDR3 reads CASSRQGTYEQYF. In nucleotides, the CDR3 is TGTGCCAGCAGCCGACAGGGGACCTACGAGCAGTACTTC.

The chain couples TRBV5-1 to TRBJ2-5; TRBD2 agrees at 10 bases. CDR3 length: 17 amino acids. V was clipped by 0 bases and J by 3 bases; unmatched bases: 8. CDR1 and CDR2 from the germline V gene are SGHRS and YFSETQ. CDR3 amino acids: CASSLGQGLANEETQYF. The CDR3 DNA reads TGCGCCAGCAGCTTGGGGCAGGGACTAGCGAACGAAGAGACCCAGTACTTC.

The chain couples TRBV7-2 to TRBJ1-2; no reliable D call. From germline, CDR1 is SGHTA and CDR2 FQGNSA. Trimming took off 3 bases at V and 4 bases at J, with 12 bases between the two ends. The CDR3 length is 14 residues. The CDR3 loop reads CASSFLMEVYGYTF. CDR3 DNA sequence: TGTGCCAGCAGCTTTTTGATGGAGGTCTATGGCTACACCTTC.

The rearrangement joins TRBV27 to TRBJ2-7; D is possibly TRBD1 (6 bases). This CDR3 is built from 15 residues. V dropped 6 bases and J dropped 5 bases, with 20 bases sitting between them. Germline assignment: CDR1 MNHEY and CDR2 SMNVEV (reference sequence). The CDR3 loop reads CASRPRQAPRDEQYF. CDR3 nucleotide sequence: TGTGCCAGCAGGCCCCGACAGGCCCCACGAGACGAGCAGTACTTC.

V gene TRBV5-5 combines with J gene TRBJ1-5, with unresolved D. This CDR3 region has 18 residues. Germline V gives CDR1 SGHKS, CDR2 YYEKEE (reference sequence). Trimming left V 4 bases short and J 0 bases short, with 20 bases between. The CDR3 DNA reads TGTGCCAGCAGCCGAACCCTTGACTCTGGGAGTAGCAATCAGCCCCAGCATTTT. Protein sequence: CASSRTLDSGSSNQPQHF.

V gene TRBV12-5 combines with J gene TRBJ2-5; 14 bases line up with TRBD2. Germline CDR1 reads LGHNT; CDR2 reads FRNRAP. The trim removed 6 bases at V and 5 bases at J, leaving 11 bases unmatched. This CDR3 comprises 17 residues. CDR3 sequence: CASGSGTSGGPGETQYF. CDR3 sequence (DNA): TGTGCTAGTGGCAGTGGGACTAGCGGGGGTCCGGGGGAGACCCAGTACTTC.

The V call is TRBV5-4, the J call TRBJ2-4; D might be TRBD2 (5 bases). The CDR3 consists of 15 residues. In germline, CDR1 is SGHNT, CDR2 YYREEE (reference sequence). The V gene lost 4 bases and the J gene lost 3 bases, with 14 bases spanning the gap. As DNA, the CDR3 is TGTGCCAGCAGCGACTATAGGTATAACAAAAACATTCAGTACTTC. Protein sequence: CASSDYRYNKNIQYF.

This rearrangement joins TRBV19 to TRBJ2-7, with 12 bases fitting TRBD2. The germline CDR1 and CDR2 sequences are LNHDA and SQIVND (reference sequence). The CDR3 extends over 15 amino acids. V gave up 6 bases and J gave up 6 bases; unmatched junction bases: 9. The DNA for the CDR3 is TGTGCCAGTAGCCCCCGGACTAGCGGGGTCGGCGAGCAGTACTTC. This translates into CASSPRTSGVGEQYF.

The chain joins TRBV15 to TRBJ2-1; D perhaps matches TRBD1 (6 bases). This CDR3 is built from 15 residues. Germline V gene sequence: CDR1 LNHNV, CDR2 YYDKDF (reference sequence). The germline V and J ends were trimmed by 0 bases and 11 bases, with 17 bases remaining between them. The CDR3 is CATSRDRIGTSQQFF. CDR3 in DNA: TGTGCCACCAGCAGAGATAGGATTGGGACATCTCAGCAGTTCTTC.

J is TRBJ1-2 and V is TRBV6-1; D is unclear. V gave up 1 base and J gave up 2 bases, with 5 bases separating them. Germline CDR1 is MNHNS and CDR2 is SASEGT. The CDR3 is 13 residues long. CDR3 amino acids: CASSEGRNYGYTF. The CDR3 nucleotides are TGTGCCAGCAGTGAAGGGCGGAACTATGGCTACACCTTC.

This chain links TRBV5-4 with TRBJ1-2; 8 bases are a match to TRBD1. The CDR3 runs 13 residues. Germline V gene data show CDR1 as SGHNT and CDR2 as YYREEE (reference sequence). The V gene end was trimmed by 5 bases and the J gene end by 6 bases; junction bases not matched to a gene: 6. The CDR3 DNA sequence: TGTGCCAGCAGTGGACAGGGTATCAATGGCTACACCTTC. Translating gives CASSGQGINGYTF. Using reference TRBV5-4 and TRBJ1-2 for the parts outside the CDR3, the full variable domain is ETGVTQSPTHLIKTRGQQVTLRCSSQSGHNTVSWYQQALGQGPQFIFQYYREEENGRGNFPPRFSGLQFPNYSSELNVNALELDDSALYLCASSGQGINGYTFGSGTRLTVV.

The chain recombines TRBV10-1 with TRBJ1-1; 7 bases match TRBD1. After removal of 0 bases from V and 11 bases from J, the junction contained 12 bases not matched to a gene. The CDR3 is 15 residues long. CDR1 WNHNN and CDR2 SYGVQD come from the germline V gene (reference sequence). The CDR3 bases are TGCGCCAGCAGTGAGTCGGGGAGCAGGGGGGAATCGGCTTTCTTT. Translating it yields CASSESGSRGESAFF.

This chain joins TRBV9 and TRBJ2-5; 8 bases align to TRBD1. Germline V lookup: CDR1 SGDLS, CDR2 YYNGEE. The V gene end was trimmed by 4 bases and the J gene end by 4 bases; junction bases not matched to a gene: 6. The CDR3 runs 14 residues. The CDR3 DNA is TGTGCCAGCAGCACCCAAACAGGGGGAGAGACCCAGTACTTC. This translates into CASSTQTGGETQYF.

The chain recombines TRBV2 with TRBJ1-2; 9 nucleotides line up with TRBD1. V lost 4 bases to trimming and J lost 2 bases; unmatched junction nucleotides: 2. The CDR3 covers 14 residues. Germline V lookup: CDR1 SNHLY, CDR2 FYNNEI. In DNA, the CDR3 is TGTGCCAGCAGTGCCGGGACAGGGAACTATGGCTACACCTTC. This encodes CASSAGTGNYGYTF.

The chain combines TRBV20-1 with TRBJ1-1; D call uncertain. CDR3 length equals 11 residues. Trimming shortened V by 5 bases and J by 10 bases, and 14 bases separated the two germline ends. Looked up from germline, CDR1 is DFQATT and CDR2 is SNEGSKA (reference sequence). The CDR3 protein is CSALMREAAFF. CDR3 DNA: TGCAGTGCTCTAATGAGGGAAGCAGCTTTCTTT.

The genes are TRBV16 and TRBJ1-1; 7 bases are a match to TRBD1. This CDR3 comprises 16 residues. CDR1 and CDR2 (germline): KGHSY, FQNENV. V shed 1 base, J shed 1 base, and the junction held 6 bases outside the gene matches. DNA for the CDR3: TGTGCCAGCAGCCAATATGGGGACAGTGGGAACACTGAAGCTTTCTTT. It is translated as CASSQYGDSGNTEAFF.

CDR3 DNA sequence: TGTGCCAGCAGCGTACGTGATTGGCAGGGGGCAGATACGCAGTATTTT. It specifies CASSVRDWQGADTQYF. This chain links TRBV9 with TRBJ2-3; 7 nucleotides match TRBD1. With V trimmed by 1 base and J by 4 bases, 9 bases remained unmatched. Germline V gene lookup returns CDR1 SGDLS and CDR2 YYNGEE. The CDR3 is 16 amino acids. The complete variable domain, with remaining parts taken from reference TRBV9 and TRBJ2-3, reads DSGVTQTPKHLITATGQRVTLRCSPRSGDLSVYWYQQSLDQGLQFLIQYYNGEERAKGNILERFSAQQFPDLHSELNLSSLELGDSALYFCASSVRDWQGADTQYFGPGTRLTVL.

V gene TRBV15 combines with J gene TRBJ2-3; 10 bases match TRBD2. V lost 0 bases, J lost 6 bases, and 12 bases stayed unmatched. Germline CDR1 reads LNHNV; CDR2 reads YYDKDF (reference sequence). This CDR3 has 18 amino acids. CDR3 in DNA: TGTGCCACCAGCAGAGATGGGAGGACTAGCGGCCGTGGGGATACGCAGTATTTT. Residues: CATSRDGRTSGRGDTQYF.

This chain uses TRBV5-6 with TRBJ1-5; the D is unclear. Germline CDR1 reads SGHDT; CDR2 reads YYEEEE. V lost 3 bases and J 0 bases, leaving 7 bases between the germline ends. CDR3 length: 14 amino acids. CDR3 in DNA: TGTGCCAGCAGCTGGCTGTATAGCAATCAGCCCCAGCATTTT. This gives the protein CASSWLYSNQPQHF. The complete variable domain, with remaining parts taken from reference TRBV5-6 and TRBJ1-5, reads DAGVTQSPTHLIKTRGQQVTLRCSPKSGHDTVSWYQQALGQGPQFIFQYYEEEERQRGNFPDRFSGHQFPNYSSELNVNALLLGDSALYLCASSWLYSNQPQHFGDGTRLSIL.